A selection of T cell receptor beta chains follows, all from one sample in a study of blood T cell repertoires in COVID-19. Generated by immunoSEQ multiplex PCR, the TCRdb table keeps only in-frame clones and is missing some. The data show about 190,000 clones, roughly 88% seen once. The sample taken for sequencing was peripheral blood. All receptors come from a woman between 40 and 50 years old who had recovered from COVID-19. The CDR3 runs from the conserved cysteine through the conserved F or W. D genes are given only for firm matches. Size is stated for part of the rows, as once, few or many counts, or as a class when the clone is expanded.

V gene: TRBV24-1; clone size: .; D gene: .; J gene: TRBJ2-1; CDR3 protein: CATSDLSGGDEQFF; CDR3 DNA: TGTGCCACCAGTGATTTGTCTGGCGGGGATGAGCAGTTCTTC
V gene: TRBV4-1; clone size: few; D gene: .; J gene: TRBJ1-6; CDR3 protein: CASSLLFPTGQSSYNSPLHF; CDR3 DNA: TGCGCCAGCAGCCTTCTGTTTCCTACAGGACAGAGCTCCTATAATTCACCCCTCCACTTT
V gene: TRBV28; clone size: .; D gene: .; J gene: TRBJ1-3; CDR3 protein: CASSLPLGGSGNTIYF; CDR3 DNA: TGTGCCAGCAGTCTCCCGCTGGGGGGCTCTGGAAACACCATATATTTT
V gene: TRBV9; clone size: .; D gene: TRBD1; J gene: TRBJ1-1; CDR3 protein: CASSAGQPNTEAFF; CDR3 DNA: TGTGCCAGCAGCGCGGGACAGCCGAACACTGAAGCTTTCTTT
V gene: TRBV11-3; clone size: .; D gene: .; J gene: TRBJ2-5; CDR3 protein: CASSPRGEQETQYF; CDR3 DNA: TGTGCCAGCAGCCCCCGGGGTGAGCAAGAGACCCAGTACTTC
V gene: TRBV5-5; clone size: .; D gene: .; J gene: TRBJ2-5; CDR3 protein: CASTPPRGIEETQYF; CDR3 DNA: TGTGCCAGCACCCCACCAAGGGGGATTGAAGAGACCCAGTACTTC
V gene: TRBV27; clone size: .; D gene: TRBD1; J gene: TRBJ1-2; CDR3 protein: CASRRQTGTGVVGGYTF; CDR3 DNA: TGTGCCAGCAGGAGACAAACCGGGACAGGGGTAGTCGGGGGCTACACCTTC
V gene: TRBV14; clone size: .; D gene: .; J gene: TRBJ2-1; CDR3 protein: CASSQVIGGGWFF; CDR3 DNA: TGTGCCAGCAGCCAAGTTATTGGCGGTGGGTGGTTCTTC
V gene: TRBV3-1/TRBV3-2; clone size: .; D gene: .; J gene: TRBJ1-6; CDR3 protein: CASSQRGTGTLNSPLHF; CDR3 DNA: TGTGCCAGCAGCCAAAGGGGCACCGGGACATTGAATTCACCCCTCCACTTT
V gene: TRBV21-1; clone size: .; D gene: .; J gene: TRBJ1-2; CDR3 protein: CASSKEVAGVTNYGYTF; CDR3 DNA: TGTGCCAGCAGCAAAGAGGTGGCGGGTGTTACTAACTATGGCTACACCTTC
V gene: TRBV2; clone size: once; D gene: TRBD2; J gene: TRBJ2-3; CDR3 protein: CASSVELAGADTQYF; CDR3 DNA: TGTGCCAGCAGTGTCGAACTAGCGGGAGCAGATACGCAGTATTTT
V gene: TRBV7-2; clone size: .; D gene: TRBD2; J gene: TRBJ2-7; CDR3 protein: CASSLSTSGSYEQYF; CDR3 DNA: TGTGCCAGCAGCTTATCTACTAGCGGTTCCTACGAGCAGTACTTC
V gene: TRBV12-3/TRBV12-4; clone size: .; D gene: .; J gene: TRBJ2-5; CDR3 protein: CASSLAGGETQYF; CDR3 DNA: TGTGCCAGCAGTTTAGCGGGAGGAGAGACCCAGTACTTC
V gene: TRBV3-1/TRBV3-2; clone size: .; D gene: TRBD2; J gene: TRBJ2-1; CDR3 protein: CASSHPGLAGDCSWHNEQFF; CDR3 DNA: TGTGCCAGCAGCCACCCAGGACTAGCGGGAGATTGCTCCTGGCACAATGAGCAGTTCTTC
V gene: TRBV5-1; clone size: .; D gene: TRBD1; J gene: TRBJ2-2; CDR3 protein: CASSQGQGGTGELFF; CDR3 DNA: TGCGCCAGCAGCCAGGGACAGGGGGGTACCGGGGAGCTGTTTTTT
V gene: TRBV7-2; clone size: .; D gene: TRBD2; J gene: TRBJ2-7; CDR3 protein: CASSLTELAGGYEQYF; CDR3 DNA: TGTGCCAGCAGCCTGACCGAACTAGCGGGTGGCTACGAGCAGTACTTC
V gene: TRBV3-1/TRBV3-2; clone size: .; D gene: TRBD2; J gene: TRBJ2-1; CDR3 protein: CASSPRAAGVRNEQFF; CDR3 DNA: TGTGCCAGCAGCCCCCGAGCGGCGGGAGTGAGGAATGAGCAGTTCTTC
V gene: TRBV7-8; clone size: .; D gene: .; J gene: TRBJ1-5; CDR3 protein: CASSPTEGRTQPQHF; CDR3 DNA: TGTGCCAGCAGCCCAACGGAGGGTAGGACTCAGCCCCAGCATTTT
V gene: TRBV7-2; clone size: .; D gene: TRBD1; J gene: TRBJ2-7; CDR3 protein: CASSSTQGPDYEQYF; CDR3 DNA: TGTGCCAGCAGCTCGACACAGGGGCCAGACTACGAGCAGTACTTC
V gene: TRBV3-1/TRBV3-2; clone size: .; D gene: TRBD2; J gene: TRBJ2-7; CDR3 protein: CASSQGAGGSYEQYF; CDR3 DNA: TGTGCCAGCAGCCAAGGAGCGGGGGGCTCCTACGAGCAGTACTTC
V gene: TRBV29-1; clone size: many; D gene: TRBD1; J gene: TRBJ2-7; CDR3 protein: CSVDGTGVSHEQYF; CDR3 DNA: TGCAGCGTTGACGGAACAGGGGTCTCCCACGAGCAGTACTTC
V gene: TRBV2; clone size: .; D gene: TRBD1; J gene: TRBJ1-2; CDR3 protein: CASNGQGMDGYTF; CDR3 DNA: TGTGCCAGCAACGGACAGGGAATGGATGGCTACACCTTC
V gene: TRBV30; clone size: .; D gene: .; J gene: TRBJ1-5; CDR3 protein: CAWSVRGGLSNQPQHF; CDR3 DNA: TGTGCCTGGAGTGTACGGGGAGGGTTGAGCAATCAGCCCCAGCATTTT
V gene: TRBV30; clone size: .; D gene: .; J gene: TRBJ2-2; CDR3 protein: CAWRLLLGGTGELFF; CDR3 DNA: TGTGCCTGGAGATTATTACTGGGGGGCACCGGGGAGCTGTTTTTT
V gene: TRBV27; clone size: .; D gene: TRBD2; J gene: TRBJ2-7; CDR3 protein: CASRIRTSGRYEQYF; CDR3 DNA: TGTGCCAGCAGAATTCGGACTAGCGGGAGATACGAGCAGTACTTC
V gene: TRBV9; clone size: .; D gene: TRBD2; J gene: TRBJ2-3; CDR3 protein: CASSVRGSKSDTQYF; CDR3 DNA: TGTGCCAGCAGCGTACGCGGGAGTAAGTCAGATACGCAGTATTTT
V gene: TRBV20-1; clone size: .; D gene: TRBD2; J gene: TRBJ2-7; CDR3 protein: CSASAGGTSYEQYF; CDR3 DNA: TGCAGTGCTAGTGCCGGGGGGACCTCCTACGAGCAGTACTTC
V gene: TRBV6-1; clone size: .; D gene: TRBD1; J gene: TRBJ1-3; CDR3 protein: CASSDSGTGVVNTIYF; CDR3 DNA: TGTGCCAGCAGTGATTCCGGGACAGGAGTCGTGAACACCATATATTTT
V gene: TRBV19; clone size: .; D gene: .; J gene: TRBJ1-2; CDR3 protein: CASSDWAELFYGYTF; CDR3 DNA: TGTGCCAGTAGCGATTGGGCAGAGCTTTTCTATGGCTACACCTTC
V gene: TRBV28; clone size: .; D gene: .; J gene: TRBJ2-7; CDR3 protein: CASSLSRQGEQHF; CDR3 DNA: TGTGCCAGCAGTTTGAGCCGTCAGGGCGAGCAGCACTTC
V gene: TRBV27; clone size: .; D gene: TRBD2; J gene: TRBJ2-3; CDR3 protein: CASRSATGGGTDTQYF; CDR3 DNA: TGTGCCAGCAGAAGTGCGACGGGAGGCGGCACAGATACGCAGTATTTT
V gene: TRBV5-1; clone size: .; D gene: .; J gene: TRBJ1-5; CDR3 protein: CASSLAGANQPQHF; CDR3 DNA: TGCGCCAGCAGCTTGGCAGGCGCCAATCAGCCCCAGCATTTT
V gene: TRBV24-1; clone size: .; D gene: .; J gene: TRBJ1-2; CDR3 protein: CATSVRAGGYTF; CDR3 DNA: TGTGCCACCAGTGTGCGAGCGGGTGGCTACACCTTC
V gene: TRBV28; clone size: .; D gene: .; J gene: TRBJ1-3; CDR3 protein: CASTGAQISGNTIYF; CDR3 DNA: TGTGCCAGCACAGGGGCCCAAATCTCTGGAAACACCATATATTTT
V gene: TRBV27; clone size: .; D gene: .; J gene: TRBJ1-2; CDR3 protein: CASSPTGYYGYTF; CDR3 DNA: TGTGCCAGCAGTCCCACAGGTTACTATGGCTACACCTTC
V gene: TRBV24-1; clone size: .; D gene: TRBD2; J gene: TRBJ2-3; CDR3 protein: CATSDFLEREGMHTQYF; CDR3 DNA: TGTGCCACCAGTGATTTCCTGGAGCGGGAGGGCATGCATACGCAGTATTTT
V gene: TRBV9; clone size: .; D gene: .; J gene: TRBJ2-1; CDR3 protein: CASSVDPGEQFF; CDR3 DNA: TGTGCCAGCAGCGTAGACCCCGGTGAGCAGTTCTTC
V gene: TRBV6-1; clone size: .; D gene: TRBD1; J gene: TRBJ2-3; CDR3 protein: CASSDKTGTTDTQYF; CDR3 DNA: TGTGCCAGCAGTGATAAGACAGGGACAACAGATACGCAGTATTTT
V gene: TRBV28; clone size: .; D gene: .; J gene: TRBJ2-7; CDR3 protein: CASASRSGTYKKGYEQYF; CDR3 DNA: TGTGCCAGCGCAAGTAGGTCCGGGACTTATAAAAAAGGCTACGAGCAGTACTTC
V gene: TRBV28; clone size: .; D gene: TRBD1; J gene: TRBJ2-7; CDR3 protein: CASSLGQGYEQYF; CDR3 DNA: TGTGCCAGCAGTTTAGGACAGGGGTACGAGCAGTACTTC
V gene: TRBV5-1; clone size: few; D gene: .; J gene: TRBJ1-6; CDR3 protein: CASSLGTGWDSPLHF; CDR3 DNA: TGCGCCAGCAGCTTGGGCACGGGATGGGATTCACCCCTCCACTTT
V gene: TRBV7-2; clone size: .; D gene: TRBD2; J gene: TRBJ2-1; CDR3 protein: CASSSGLAGDYSEQFF; CDR3 DNA: TGTGCCAGCAGCTCCGGTCTAGCGGGAGACTACAGTGAGCAGTTCTTC
V gene: TRBV27; clone size: .; D gene: .; J gene: TRBJ2-1; CDR3 protein: CASSTVRSGATSSYNEQFF; CDR3 DNA: TGTGCCAGCAGTACCGTCCGGTCGGGAGCGACGAGCTCCTACAATGAGCAGTTCTTC
V gene: TRBV29-1; clone size: .; D gene: TRBD1; J gene: TRBJ1-4; CDR3 protein: CSVVTGAVNEKLFF; CDR3 DNA: TGCAGCGTTGTAACAGGGGCGGTTAATGAAAAACTGTTTTTT
V gene: TRBV24-1; clone size: .; D gene: .; J gene: TRBJ2-1; CDR3 protein: CATSDTRVENNEQFF; CDR3 DNA: TGTGCCACCAGTGATACCCGGGTAGAGAACAATGAGCAGTTCTTC
V gene: TRBV21-1; clone size: .; D gene: .; J gene: TRBJ2-6; CDR3 protein: CASRNGGTGNSGANVLTF; CDR3 DNA: TGTGCCAGCAGGAATGGAGGGACAGGAAACTCTGGGGCCAACGTCCTGACTTTC
V gene: TRBV7-8; clone size: .; D gene: .; J gene: TRBJ2-2; CDR3 protein: CASTLAGGHTGELFF; CDR3 DNA: TGTGCCAGCACCCTTGCGGGCGGGCACACCGGGGAGCTGTTTTTT
V gene: TRBV25-1; clone size: .; D gene: .; J gene: TRBJ1-1; CDR3 protein: CASSSDRGVTEAFF; CDR3 DNA: TGTGCCAGCAGTTCGGACAGAGGGGTCACTGAAGCTTTCTTT
V gene: TRBV28; clone size: .; D gene: .; J gene: TRBJ2-7; CDR3 protein: CASRSSGHYEQYF; CDR3 DNA: TGTGCCAGTCGCTCGAGCGGTCACTACGAGCAGTACTTC
V gene: TRBV10-3; clone size: .; D gene: TRBD1; J gene: TRBJ2-1; CDR3 protein: CASNSQGSSYNEQFF; CDR3 DNA: TGTGCCAGCAACTCACAGGGGAGCTCCTACAATGAGCAGTTCTTC
V gene: TRBV3-1/TRBV3-2; clone size: few; D gene: .; J gene: TRBJ1-1; CDR3 protein: CASSPPRETTEAFF; CDR3 DNA: TGTGCCAGCAGCCCCCCCCGGGAAACCACTGAAGCTTTCTTT
V gene: TRBV6-1; clone size: once; D gene: TRBD1; J gene: TRBJ1-2; CDR3 protein: CASSEGDRVVGYTF; CDR3 DNA: TGTGCCAGCAGTGAAGGGGACAGGGTTGTGGGCTACACCTTC
V gene: TRBV19; clone size: .; D gene: .; J gene: TRBJ1-5; CDR3 protein: CASSWLSADHSNQPQHF; CDR3 DNA: TGTGCCAGTAGTTGGTTATCAGCGGATCATAGCAATCAGCCCCAGCATTTT
V gene: TRBV19; clone size: .; D gene: .; J gene: TRBJ2-3; CDR3 protein: CASSGQYRDTQYF; CDR3 DNA: TGTGCCAGTAGTGGACAGTATAGAGATACGCAGTATTTT
V gene: TRBV29-1; clone size: .; D gene: TRBD2; J gene: TRBJ2-1; CDR3 protein: CSVVRGVDEQFF; CDR3 DNA: TGCAGCGTTGTCCGGGGGGTCGATGAGCAGTTCTTC
V gene: TRBV30; clone size: .; D gene: TRBD1; J gene: TRBJ1-6; CDR3 protein: CAWSNKPGQGSPLHF; CDR3 DNA: TGTGCCTGGAGTAATAAGCCGGGACAGGGGTCACCCCTCCACTTT
V gene: TRBV12-3/TRBV12-4; clone size: .; D gene: .; J gene: TRBJ1-5; CDR3 protein: CASSQGLQPQHF; CDR3 DNA: TGTGCCAGCAGCCAGGGTCTACAGCCCCAGCATTTT
V gene: TRBV6-5; clone size: .; D gene: TRBD2; J gene: TRBJ2-7; CDR3 protein: CASSYEGGDEQYF; CDR3 DNA: TGTGCCAGCAGTTACGAGGGAGGGGACGAGCAGTACTTC
V gene: TRBV27; clone size: .; D gene: .; J gene: TRBJ1-1; CDR3 protein: CASSRAGDPVTEAFF; CDR3 DNA: TGTGCCAGCAGTCGGGCAGGGGATCCGGTCACTGAAGCTTTCTTT